These 23 T cell receptor beta chains were sequenced from one sample in a study of CD8 T cells in ankylosing spondylitis. TCRdb used MiXCR to reprocess the 5' RACE reads, holding one entry per CDR3 protein. The sample records 300,000 to 350,000 distinct CDR3 sequences, roughly 20% being singletons. Sequenced input: blood, either unsorted or a sorted T cell fraction (not recorded which). Every receptor here comes from a female donor with ankylosing spondylitis or in good health (not recorded which).

DNA of the CDR3: TGCAGCGCCACACTGACAGGGACTAATGAAAAACTGTTTTTT. Translation gives CSATLTGTNEKLFF. The J gene is TRBJ1-4, the V gene TRBV20-1; 7 nucleotides match TRBD1. Germline CDR1 DFQATT, CDR2 SNEGSKA (reference sequence). The CDR3 is 14 amino acids.

The chain couples TRBV6-5 to TRBJ2-6; D gene unclear. This CDR3 contains 15 residues. Germline CDR1 is MNHEY and CDR2 is SVGAGI. Trimming stripped 4 bases from V and 4 bases from J, with 11 bases between. The CDR3 DNA sequence: TGTGCCAGCAGTTTAGGTGCCGGGGGGGCCAACGTCCTGACTTTC. This gives the protein CASSLGAGGANVLTF.

This clonotype occurred a few times. This CDR3 reads CASSDRGSNYGYTF. DNA of the CDR3: TGTGCCAGCAGCGACAGGGGCTCGAACTATGGCTACACCTTC. V gene TRBV7-2 combines with J gene TRBJ1-2; 8 bases agree with TRBD1. Germline V lookup: CDR1 SGHTA, CDR2 FQGNSA. With V trimmed by 5 bases and J by 2 bases, 4 bases remained unmatched. The CDR3 spans 14 residues.

This clonotype was seen more than once but under ten times. The gene calls are TRBV5-5 and TRBJ1-1; weak D call: TRBD1 (5 bases). V gave up 0 bases and J gave up 5 bases, with 20 bases separating them. The CDR3 runs to 17 residues. CDR1 and CDR2 (germline): SGHKS, YYEKEE (reference sequence). The CDR3, as DNA: TGTGCCAGCAGCTTGGCGAGGGGCCCAGGAGTGGGGACTGAAGCTTTCTTT. Protein sequence: CASSLARGPGVGTEAFF.

Only a few counts were recorded for this clonotype. The gene calls are TRBV4-1 and TRBJ2-7; perhaps TRBD2 as D (5 bases). Trimming stripped 0 bases from V and 6 bases from J, with 15 bases between. Germline CDR1 reads MGHRA; CDR2 reads YSYEKL. This CDR3 comprises 15 residues. The CDR3: CASSQDSDPLTEQYF. CDR3 DNA sequence: TGCGCCAGCAGCCAAGATAGCGATCCGTTAACCGAGCAGTACTTC.

This clonotype was recorded a few times. The chain is built from TRBV4-2 and TRBJ2-3; 9 nucleotides agree with TRBD2. The CDR3 is 18 amino acids. Trimming cost V 1 base and J 0 bases; bases outside gene matches: 8. From germline, CDR1 is LGHNA and CDR2 YNFKEQ. The CDR3 protein is CASSQVLTSGTSTDTQYF. As DNA, the CDR3 is TGTGCCAGCAGCCAAGTGTTGACTAGCGGTACTAGCACAGATACGCAGTATTTT.

The table lists this clonotype with many counts. The J gene is TRBJ1-5, the V gene TRBV5-1; perhaps TRBD1 as D (5 bases). There are 14 residues in the CDR3. V lost 4 bases and J 0 bases, leaving 8 bases between the germline ends. The germline V gene encodes CDR1 SGHRS and CDR2 YFSETQ. CDR3 nucleotide sequence: TGCGCCAGCAGCGCCGACAGTAGCAATCAGCCCCAGCATTTT. It codes for CASSADSSNQPQHF.

The CDR3, as DNA: TGTGCCAGCTCACCTGGGAGGGTCTCCTACAATGAGCAGTTCTTC. Protein: CASSPGRVSYNEQFF. This chain links TRBV18 with TRBJ2-1; 7 nucleotides match TRBD2. V lost 3 bases, J lost 0 bases, and 2 bases stayed unmatched. Germline V gene data show CDR1 as KGHSH and CDR2 as LQKENI. The CDR3 spans 15 residues.

CDR3 residues: CASSTNPPGLATGELFF. In DNA, the CDR3 is TGTGCCAGCAGCACCAATCCCCCGGGACTTGCCACCGGGGAGCTGTTTTTT. This chain links TRBV11-2 with TRBJ2-2, with a weak D call TRBD2 (6 bases). Trimming removed 5 bases at V and 4 bases at J, with 20 bases between. The CDR3 runs 17 residues. Germline V lookup: CDR1 SGHAT, CDR2 FQNNGV. Using reference TRBV11-2 and TRBJ2-2 for the parts outside the CDR3, the full variable domain is EAGVAQSPRYKIIEKRQSVAFWCNPISGHATLYWYQQILGQGPKLLIQFQNNGVVDDSQLPKDRFSAERLKGVDSTLKIQPAKLEDSAVYLCASSTNPPGLATGELFFGEGSRLTVL.

V gene TRBV7-2 combines with J gene TRBJ1-4, with D possibly matching TRBD1 (6 bases). Germline V gene lookup returns CDR1 SGHTA and CDR2 FQGNSA. V gave up 6 bases and J gave up 3 bases, with 14 bases separating them. The CDR3 is made up of 15 amino acids. The CDR3 region is CASSPQGLSNEKLFF. The CDR3, as DNA: TGTGCCAGCAGTCCACAGGGTCTTTCTAATGAAAAACTGTTTTTT.

This clonotype was observed a few times. This sequence joins TRBV20-1 and TRBJ2-1, with D perhaps matching TRBD2 (6 bases). Trimming left V 6 bases short and J 1 base short, with 10 bases between. The germline gives CDR1 DFQATT, CDR2 SNEGSKA (reference sequence). The CDR3 is 13 residues long. CDR3 region: CSASGLSYNEQFF. The CDR3 region has the DNA TGCAGTGCGTCGGGACTTTCCTACAATGAGCAGTTCTTC.

This clonotype has only a few counts. This chain joins TRBV24-1 and TRBJ2-1; 10 nucleotides align to TRBD2. The CDR3 contains 11 residues. CDR1 and CDR2 from the germline V gene are KGHDR and SFDVKD. The ends lost 12 bases at V and 16 bases at J; junction bases unmatched: 11. This CDR3 reads CALKAGGRVFF. CDR3 sequence (DNA): TGTGCCCTGAAAGCGGGAGGGCGGGTTTTCTTC.

CDR3 region: CASSGMTERLYGYTF. For the CDR3, the DNA is TGTGCCAGCAGCGGTATGACAGAGAGACTATATGGCTACACCTTC. J is TRBJ1-2 and V is TRBV7-4; possible D gene TRBD1, 5 bases. Looked up from germline, CDR1 is SGHVT and CDR2 is SQSDAQ. There are 15 residues in the CDR3. V lost 5 bases, J lost 5 bases, and 18 bases lay in between. The variable domain in full, with the rest retrieved from reference TRBV7-4 and TRBJ1-2, is GAGVSQSPRYKVAKRGRDVALRCDSISGHVTLYWYRQTLGQGSEVLTYSQSDAQRDKSGRPSGRFSAERPERSVSTLKIQRTEQGDSAVYLCASSGMTERLYGYTFGSGTRLTVV.

At least ten counts were recorded for this clonotype. The V gene is TRBV10-2, the J gene TRBJ1-6; D uncertain. The CDR3 sequence is 15 residues long. The germline V gene has CDR1 WSHSY and CDR2 SAAADI. Trimming shortened V by 7 bases and J by 6 bases, and 16 bases separated the two germline ends. The CDR3 DNA sequence: TGCGCCAGCAAAGGAGGACTAGCACGTAATTCACCCCTCCACTTT. This translates into CASKGGLARNSPLHF.

The genes are TRBV12-3 or TRBV12-4 and TRBJ2-1; no clear D. The CDR3 contains 15 residues. Trimming cost V 2 bases and J 1 base, with 9 bases left between them. The CDR3 region is CASSLRRQSYNEQFF. The CDR3 bases are TGTGCCAGCAGTTTAAGGAGACAATCCTACAATGAGCAGTTCTTC.

This clonotype showed up just a few times. The rearrangement joins TRBV9 to TRBJ2-2; 7 bases align to TRBD1. This CDR3 has 15 amino acids. The germline V gene encodes CDR1 SGDLS and CDR2 YYNGEE. Germline trimming cut 1 base from V and 2 bases from J; bases unmatched to any gene: 2. The CDR3 coding sequence is TGTGCCAGCAGCGTAACAGGGGACAACACCGGGGAGCTGTTTTTT. As protein: CASSVTGDNTGELFF.

This clonotype turned up a few times. The CDR3 spells CSVPGGYSNQPQHF. The CDR3 DNA reads TGCAGTGTTCCGGGGGGGTATAGCAATCAGCCCCAGCATTTT. The chain has TRBV20-1 and TRBJ1-5; weak D call: TRBD1 (5 bases). CDR3 length: 14 amino acids. Germline values: CDR1 DFQATT, CDR2 SNEGSKA (reference sequence). V was pared by 7 bases and J by 0 bases, with 13 bases between.

This clonotype has only one observation. This chain links TRBV28 with TRBJ2-1; D remains ambiguous. Germline-derived CDR1 and CDR2 are MDHEN and SYDVKM. V gave up 1 base and J gave up 2 bases, with 6 bases separating them. The CDR3 contains 14 residues. In nucleotides, the CDR3 is TGTGCCAGCAGTTTATCATCCCCCTACAATGAGCAGTTCTTC. Residues: CASSLSSPYNEQFF.

The chain is built from TRBV7-2 and TRBJ2-7; 8 nucleotides match TRBD2. The CDR3 extends over 16 amino acids. Looked up from germline, CDR1 is SGHTA and CDR2 is FQGNSA. The trim removed 1 base at V and 0 bases at J, leaving 5 bases unmatched. CDR3 DNA sequence: TGTGCCAGCAGCTTAGAGGCTAGCGGGTACTCCTACGAGCAGTACTTC. Encoded protein: CASSLEASGYSYEQYF. The variable domain in full, completed from reference TRBV7-2 and TRBJ2-7, reads GAGVSQSPSNKVTEKGKDVELRCDPISGHTALYWYRQSLGQGLEFLIYFQGNSAPDKSGLPSDRFSAERTGGSVSTLTIQRTQQEDSAVYLCASSLEASGYSYEQYFGPGTRLTVT.

This clonotype was observed many times. The chain links TRBV7-6 to TRBJ1-1, with TRBD1 as a possible D gene (5 bases). Trimming took 1 base from V and 3 from J, leaving 12 bases between them. CDR1 is SGHVS, CDR2 FNYEAQ, per germline. This CDR3 has 15 residues. DNA for the CDR3: TGTGCCAGCAGCTTAGGGCGGCGAGGGGACACTGAAGCTTTCTTT. Encoded protein: CASSLGRRGDTEAFF.

This chain uses TRBV5-1 with TRBJ1-1; D possibly corresponds to TRBD1 (5 bases). The CDR3 contains 13 residues. CDR1 is SGHRS, CDR2 YFSETQ, per germline. Deletions cut 5 bases from V and 7 bases from J, with 15 bases between. The CDR3 protein is CASRVGARNEAFF. The DNA for the CDR3 is TGCGCCAGCAGGGTAGGGGCGCGGAATGAAGCTTTCTTT.

The chain recombines TRBV6-1 with TRBJ1-1; perhaps TRBD1 as D (6 bases). V was shortened by 7 bases and J by 0 bases, with 9 bases between the two germline ends. The CDR3 sequence is 13 residues long. Germline V gene sequence: CDR1 MNHNS, CDR2 SASEGT. Here the CDR3 reads CASKQGLNTEAFF. CDR3 DNA sequence: TGTGCCAGCAAACAGGGCCTGAACACTGAAGCTTTCTTT.

The table lists this clonotype with a few counts. The chain couples TRBV5-6 to TRBJ2-1; 8 positions agree with TRBD1. The CDR3 consists of 14 residues. CDR1 is SGHDT, CDR2 YYEEEE, per germline. J gave up 10 bases and V 2 bases, and 8 bases lay outside the gene matches. Written as DNA, the CDR3 is TGTGCCAGCAGCTTCCGGACAGGGAAGGGAGAGCAGTTCTTC. Its translation is CASSFRTGKGEQFF.